This T cell receptor (beta chain) was recorded in a study of OX40 agonist ivuxolimab in advanced cancers. Study as a whole: The study gave patients intravenous ivuxolimab at 0.01 to 10 mg/kg every 2 weeks.

This table comes from immunoSEQ multiplex PCR, and its TCRdb copy is limited to in-frame clones, with some not included. The sample has approximately 58,000 clones; around 79% are singletons. V lost 1 base to trimming and J lost 4 bases; unmatched junction nucleotides: 5. The V gene's germline CDR1 is MNHNS and CDR2 SASEGT. The length of the CDR3 is 15 residues. This clone was seen once. The rearrangement joins TRBV6-1 to TRBJ2-7; 9 bases fit TRBD2. The receptor was isolated from an adult with an advanced solid tumor such as melanoma, head and neck, liver or kidney cancer. The source was CD4+ or CD8+ T cells sorted from blood, collected in a trial of the OX40 agonist ivuxolimab. The CDR3 region has the DNA TGTGCCAGCAGTGAAGGACTAGCGGCGGTTTACGAGCAGTACTTC. Translating it yields CASSEGLAAVYEQYF.